Given below is one TCR beta chain in context. One junction end does not reproduce the germline sequence, and a read error may be involved. The data were obtained in a study of CD8+ T cells in alopecia areata. The CDR3 contains 14 residues. The germline V gene has CDR1 ENHRY and CDR2 SYGVKD. Extracted RNA was reverse transcribed into cDNA, the sequencing template. This table comes from immunoSEQ multiplex PCR, and its TCRdb copy is limited to in-frame clones, with some not included. The table includes 180,000 or so clones, 51% detected once. Treatment defined: oral pan-JAK inhibitor, 5-10 mg twice daily.

The sequence came from a human donor with alopecia areata. The starting material was CD8+ T cells sorted from blood, obtained at approximately week 51, from a patient treated with tofacitinib. The chain has TRBV10-3 and TRBJ1-1; D is undetermined. CDR3 DNA: TGTGCCATCAATGAGTCAAGGACCAGCACTGAAGCTTTCTTT. It is translated as CAINESRTSTEAFF.